Presented here are 8 T cell receptor beta chains from one specimen sequenced in a study of blood T cells in healthy people across ages. Next came a second PCR, run for roughly 6 to 11 cycles, which used a sample-barcoded 5' primer along with a J-beta primer mix. TCRdb reanalysed the 5' RACE reads using MiXCR and keeps one entry per CDR3 protein. This table holds hundreds of thousands of distinct CDR3 sequences, around 50% found once. The specimen sequenced was blood. All receptors derive from a man between 40 and 49 years old in good health.

The chain joins TRBV20-1 to TRBJ2-5; 8 bases fit TRBD2. Germline CDR1 DFQATT, CDR2 SNEGSKA (reference sequence). The CDR3 has 13 residues. The J segment lost 7 bases and the V segment lost 3 bases, leaving 7 bases of the junction unmatched. CDR3 DNA sequence: TGCAGTGCTAGCCCCCTAGCGGGTGGGACCCAGTACTTC. It codes for CSASPLAGGTQYF.

This clonotype was seen a few times. The J gene is TRBJ1-2, the V gene TRBV6-5; 7 nucleotides line up with TRBD1. The trim removed 4 bases at V and 4 bases at J, leaving 6 bases unmatched. The CDR3 runs 14 residues. Looked up from germline, CDR1 is MNHEY and CDR2 is SVGAGI. The CDR3 bases are TGTGCCAGCAGTTCACAGGGGCAGGGCTATGGCTACACCTTC. As protein: CASSSQGQGYGYTF.

This sequence joins TRBV20-1 and TRBJ2-1, with D hard to call. The CDR3 loop spans 11 amino acids. V was clipped by 5 bases and J by 10 bases, with 12 bases between them. Germline CDR1 reads DFQATT; CDR2 reads SNEGSKA (reference sequence). The DNA of the CDR3 is TGCAGTGCTCCTCAAGTTTACGAGCAGTTCTTC. Protein sequence: CSAPQVYEQFF.

V gene TRBV7-9 combines with J gene TRBJ2-5; D not certain. Deletions cut 5 bases from V and 9 bases from J, with 16 bases between. The CDR3 covers 13 residues. CDR1 is SEHNR and CDR2 is FQNEAQ in the germline V gene (reference sequence). This CDR3 is CASSPAPGKAQYF. CDR3 DNA sequence: TGTGCCAGCAGCCCGGCTCCGGGTAAGGCCCAGTACTTC.

The count of this clonotype is one. The CDR3 DNA sequence: TGTGCCAGCAGTGACTCGGGGGGAGGCAACGTCCTGACTTTC. It encodes CASSDSGGGNVLTF. J is TRBJ2-6 and V is TRBV6-4; the D gene is possibly TRBD2 (6 bases). The CDR3 length is 14 residues. CDR1 is MRHNA, CDR2 SNTAGT, per germline. V was pared by 0 bases and J by 9 bases, with 9 bases between.

This clonotype has a handful of counts. The rearrangement uses TRBV21-1 and TRBJ2-5; the tabulated D call, TRBD2, remains unverified against the DNA. TRBV21-1 is a pseudogene segment. This CDR3 comprises 12 residues. CDR3 amino acids: CASGRVRETQYF. DNA of the CDR3: TGTGCCAGCGGGAGGGTTAGGGAGACCCAGTACTTC.

The chain employs TRBV9 and TRBJ2-3; D not resolved. The CDR3 sequence is 13 residues long. Trimming removed 2 bases at V and 2 bases at J, with 6 bases between. The germline V gene has CDR1 SGDLS and CDR2 YYNGEE. This CDR3 is CASSVWDTDTQYF. The CDR3 DNA reads TGTGCCAGCAGCGTCTGGGACACAGATACGCAGTATTTT.

In its sample, this clonotype was seen a few times. The chain recombines TRBV11-2 with TRBJ1-2; 7 bases are a match to TRBD1. CDR1 is SGHAT and CDR2 is FQNNGV in the germline V gene. The CDR3 is 14 residues long. The ends lost 4 bases at V and 1 base at J; junction bases unmatched: 3. The CDR3 DNA reads as TGTGCCAGCAGCTCCGGGACAGATAACTATGGCTACACCTTC. It specifies CASSSGTDNYGYTF.